What follows is one T cell receptor (beta chain) and its context. In germline, CDR1 is SNHLY, CDR2 FYNNEI. This CDR3 contains 14 residues. V dropped 5 bases and J dropped 5 bases, with 14 bases sitting between them. The data were obtained in a study of T cell changes during pregnancy in multiple sclerosis. TCRdb's table, derived via immunoSEQ multiplex PCR, lists solely in-frame clones and lacks some. The sample lists about 42,000 clones, 70% to 90% occurring once. The chain is built from TRBV2 and TRBJ2-3, with a weak D call TRBD2 (5 bases). The source is a female donor with multiple sclerosis, enrolled in a pregnancy study. The specimen was CD4+ T cells from peripheral blood mononuclear cells, collected after pregnancy. The CDR3 sequence: CASSSRARKDTQYF. In DNA, the CDR3 is TGTGCCAGCAGTTCGAGGGCGAGGAAAGATACGCAGTATTTT.